One T cell receptor (beta chain) is described in this entry. It has no known antigen specificity. The record originates from a study of T cells expressing NK-cell markers (TCRdb year 2020). In terms of the full investigation: Three sorted T-cell subsets (CD3+CD56+NKG2C+, CD3+CD56+NKG2C- and CD3+CD56-NKG2C+) from about 8 donors had their TCR beta-chain repertoires profiled. All eight donors whose samples were sequenced were randomly selected healthy volunteers, three of them men and five women. Among the eight sequenced donors, seven were HCMV-seropositive and one was HCMV-seronegative. The libraries were sequenced on Illumina HiSeq 2000/2500, MiSeq or NextSeq, producing 2 x 150 bp reads. Results the study describes overall, beyond this receptor: For about 6 donors, the dominant CD3+CD56+NKG2C+ clonotypes were among the top 10 CD8+ clonotypes and accounted for about 1.0-7.5% of CD8+ T cells. Those dominant clonotypes were again the most abundant among CD3+CD56-NKG2C+ cells in a handful of donors, at roughly 28.3-60.1%. It remained unclear whether the expanded NKG2C-expressing T cell clones were specific for HCMV antigens.

The germline V gene supplies CDR1 SGHRS and CDR2 YFSETQ. The CDR3 numbers 15 residues from cysteine through phenylalanine. The nucleotide record is missing. The data were produced on an Illumina HiSeq 2000. TCR beta cDNA libraries were prepared using 5'RACE template switching, which introduced a universal primer site and unique molecular identifiers. cDNA synthesis was primed from the TCR beta constant segment and was followed by two successive PCR amplification steps. In the paper's pipeline: Reads were demultiplexed and grouped by UMI with MIGEC, and clonotypes were assembled and quantified with MiTCR. To exclude erroneous sequences, any TCR cDNA sequence not supported by at least two reads was discarded. The tcR package was used for downstream repertoire analysis, and clonotypes were matched between fractions using CDR3 nucleotide sequence together with V segment. Antigen specificity was annotated against VDJdb with VDJmatch, allowing one amino acid substitution in CDR3. After TCRdb reprocessed the reads, each CDR3 protein sequence was kept as one row, without DNA. V and J calls and clone size were set by TCRdb, not the authors. This sample's records show more than 250,000 distinct CDR3 sequences. The top ten clonotypes cover about 0.4% of the sample.

HCMV serostatus was determined by detecting HCMV-specific IgG in serum with a commercial ELISA kit. Ficoll density gradient centrifugation was used to isolate peripheral blood mononuclear cells from blood. Here the chain combines TRBV5-1 and TRBJ2-3; the TRBD2 assignment by TCRdb is unverifiable without DNA. Sequences were obtained from blood T cells: a sorted CD56 or NKG2C T cell subset, CD4+ or CD8+ T cells, or bulk PBMC T cells (not recorded which). The clonotype originates from a man younger than 35 in good health. Donor details come from another sample of the same person, matched by shared clones. The CDR3 reads as follows: CASSAGTQNTDTQYF.